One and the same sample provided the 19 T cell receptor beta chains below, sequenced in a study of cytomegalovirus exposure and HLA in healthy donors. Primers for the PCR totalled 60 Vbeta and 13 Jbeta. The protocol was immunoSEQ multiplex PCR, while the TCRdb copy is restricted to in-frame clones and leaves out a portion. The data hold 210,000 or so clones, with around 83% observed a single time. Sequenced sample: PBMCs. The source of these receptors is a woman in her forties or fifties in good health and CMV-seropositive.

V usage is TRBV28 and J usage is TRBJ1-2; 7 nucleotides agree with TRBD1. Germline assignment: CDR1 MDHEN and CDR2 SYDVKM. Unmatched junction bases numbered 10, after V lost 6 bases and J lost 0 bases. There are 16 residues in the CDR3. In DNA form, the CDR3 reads TGTGCCAGCAGCCGACAGGGTCCGAATGCTAACTATGGCTACACCTTC. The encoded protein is CASSRQGPNANYGYTF.

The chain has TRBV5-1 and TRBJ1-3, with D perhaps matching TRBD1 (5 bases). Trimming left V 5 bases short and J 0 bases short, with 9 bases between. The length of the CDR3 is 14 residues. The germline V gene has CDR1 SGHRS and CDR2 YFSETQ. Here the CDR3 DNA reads TGCGCCAGCAGACCTGACAGCTCTGGAAACACCATATATTTT. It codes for CASRPDSSGNTIYF.

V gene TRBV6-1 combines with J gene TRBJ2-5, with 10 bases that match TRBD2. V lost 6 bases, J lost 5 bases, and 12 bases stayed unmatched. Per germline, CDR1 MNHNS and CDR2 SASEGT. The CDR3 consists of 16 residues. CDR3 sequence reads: CASREPAGGQPETQYF. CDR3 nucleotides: TGTGCCAGCAGGGAACCAGCGGGGGGGCAACCGGAGACCCAGTACTTC.

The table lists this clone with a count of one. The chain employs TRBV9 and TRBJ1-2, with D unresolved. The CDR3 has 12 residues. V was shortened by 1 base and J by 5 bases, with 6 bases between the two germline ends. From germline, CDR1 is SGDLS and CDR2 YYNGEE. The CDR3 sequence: CASSVREYGYTF. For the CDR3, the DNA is TGTGCCAGCAGCGTACGGGAGTATGGCTACACCTTC.

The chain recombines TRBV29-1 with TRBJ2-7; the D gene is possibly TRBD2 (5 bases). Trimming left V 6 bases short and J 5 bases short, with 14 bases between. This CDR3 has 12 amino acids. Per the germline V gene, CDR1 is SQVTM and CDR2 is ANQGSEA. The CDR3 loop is CSVADGWDEQYF. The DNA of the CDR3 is TGCAGCGTAGCGGACGGGTGGGACGAGCAGTACTTC.

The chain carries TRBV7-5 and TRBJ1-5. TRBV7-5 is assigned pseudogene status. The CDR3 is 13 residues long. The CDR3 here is CARSLFLRQPQHF. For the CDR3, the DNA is TGTGCCAGAAGCTTATTTCTGCGTCAGCCCCAGCATTTT.

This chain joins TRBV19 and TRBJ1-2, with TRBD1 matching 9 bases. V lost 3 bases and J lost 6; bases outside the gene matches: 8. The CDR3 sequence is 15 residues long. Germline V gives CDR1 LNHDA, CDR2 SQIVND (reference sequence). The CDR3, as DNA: TGTGCCAGTAGTATTCTGGGGACAGGGAGGGATGGCTACACCTTC. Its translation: CASSILGTGRDGYTF.

This CDR3 is CSVNGGGATNEQFF. The CDR3 nucleotides read TGCAGCGTTAATGGCGGGGGGGCCACCAATGAGCAGTTCTTC. The rearrangement uses TRBV29-1 and TRBJ2-1; 9 bases line up with TRBD2. The length of the CDR3 is 14 residues. The V and J ends lost 5 bases and 6 bases, in that order; junction bases with no gene match: 8. CDR1 and CDR2 from the germline V gene are SQVTM and ANQGSEA.

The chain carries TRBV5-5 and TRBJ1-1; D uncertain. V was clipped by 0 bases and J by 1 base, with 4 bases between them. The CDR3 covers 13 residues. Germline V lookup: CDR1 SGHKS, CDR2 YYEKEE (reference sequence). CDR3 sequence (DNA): TGTGCCAGCAGCTTGGACTGGAACACTGAAGCTTTCTTT. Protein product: CASSLDWNTEAFF.

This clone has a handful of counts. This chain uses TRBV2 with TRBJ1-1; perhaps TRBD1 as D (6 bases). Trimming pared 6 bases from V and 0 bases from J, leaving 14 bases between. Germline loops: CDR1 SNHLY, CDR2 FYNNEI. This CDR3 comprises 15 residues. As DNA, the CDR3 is TGTGCCAGCAGGGTCAACAGGGCTCTGAACACTGAAGCTTTCTTT. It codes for CASRVNRALNTEAFF.

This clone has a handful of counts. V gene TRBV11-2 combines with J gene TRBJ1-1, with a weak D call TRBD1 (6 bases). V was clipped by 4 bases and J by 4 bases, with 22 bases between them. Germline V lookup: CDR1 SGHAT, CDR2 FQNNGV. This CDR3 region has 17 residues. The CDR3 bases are TGTGCCAGCAGCTCAACAAAAGGGGGACGGAAACTCACTGAAGCTTTCTTT. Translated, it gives CASSSTKGGRKLTEAFF.

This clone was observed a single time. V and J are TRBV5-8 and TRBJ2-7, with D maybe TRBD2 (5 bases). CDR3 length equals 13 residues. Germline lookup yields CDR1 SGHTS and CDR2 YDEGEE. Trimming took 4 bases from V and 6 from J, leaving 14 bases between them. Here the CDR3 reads CASSRELASEQYF. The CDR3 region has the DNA TGTGCCAGCAGCAGGGAGCTAGCTTCCGAGCAGTACTTC.

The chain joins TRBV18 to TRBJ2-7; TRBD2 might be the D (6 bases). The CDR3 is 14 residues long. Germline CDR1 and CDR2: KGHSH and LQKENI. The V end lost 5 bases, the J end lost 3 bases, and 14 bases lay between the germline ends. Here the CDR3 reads CASSSLRGDYEQYF. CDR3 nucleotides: TGTGCCAGCTCATCATTGCGCGGGGACTACGAGCAGTACTTC.

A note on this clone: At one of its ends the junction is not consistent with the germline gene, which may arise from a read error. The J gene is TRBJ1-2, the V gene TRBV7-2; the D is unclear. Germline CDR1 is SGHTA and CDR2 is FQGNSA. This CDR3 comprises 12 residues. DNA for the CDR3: TGTGCCAGCAGCTTAGTCCCGCCTATTGCCGTCTTC. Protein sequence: CASSLVPPIAVF.

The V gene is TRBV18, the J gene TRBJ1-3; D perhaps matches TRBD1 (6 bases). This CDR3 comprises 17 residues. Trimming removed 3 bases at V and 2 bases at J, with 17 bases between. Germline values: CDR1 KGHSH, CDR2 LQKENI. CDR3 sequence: CASSPRDTLTAGNTIYF. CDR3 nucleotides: TGTGCCAGCTCACCCCGGGACACCCTTACAGCTGGAAACACCATATATTTT.

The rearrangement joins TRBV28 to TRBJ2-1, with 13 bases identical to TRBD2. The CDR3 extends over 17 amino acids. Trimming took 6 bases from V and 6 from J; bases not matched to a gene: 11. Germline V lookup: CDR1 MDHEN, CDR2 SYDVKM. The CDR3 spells CASSRVRLAGGLNEQFF. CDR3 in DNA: TGTGCCAGCAGCCGTGTTAGACTAGCGGGGGGCCTCAATGAGCAGTTCTTC.

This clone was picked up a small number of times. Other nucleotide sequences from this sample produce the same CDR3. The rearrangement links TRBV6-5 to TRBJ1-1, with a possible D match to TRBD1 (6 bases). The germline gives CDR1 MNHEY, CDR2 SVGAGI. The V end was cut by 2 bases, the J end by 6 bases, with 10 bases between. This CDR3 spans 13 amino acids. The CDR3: CASSYQGSAEAFF. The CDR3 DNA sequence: TGTGCCAGCAGTTACCAGGGGTCTGCTGAAGCTTTCTTT.

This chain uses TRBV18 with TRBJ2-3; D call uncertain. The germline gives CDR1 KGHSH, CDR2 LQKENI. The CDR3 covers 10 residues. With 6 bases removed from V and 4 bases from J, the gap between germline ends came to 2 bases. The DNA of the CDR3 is TGTGCCAGCTCCTCAGATACGCAGTATTTT. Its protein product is CASSSDTQYF.

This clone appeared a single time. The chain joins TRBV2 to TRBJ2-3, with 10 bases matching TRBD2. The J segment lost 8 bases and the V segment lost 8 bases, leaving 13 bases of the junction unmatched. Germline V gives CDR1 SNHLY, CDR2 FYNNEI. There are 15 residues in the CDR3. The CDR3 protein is CASANSAGGWVTQYF. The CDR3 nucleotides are TGTGCCAGCGCCAACTCAGCGGGGGGGTGGGTTACGCAGTATTTT.